A single sample is the source of the 20 T cell receptor beta chains below, sequenced in a study of OX40 agonist ivuxolimab in advanced cancers. Profiling relied on immunoSEQ multiplex PCR, and the TCRdb table lists in-frame clones only, not all of them. The sample has approximately 90,000 clones; roughly nine tenths are singletons. This specimen was CD4+ or CD8+ T cells sorted from blood, taken in a trial of the OX40 agonist ivuxolimab. The receptors originated from an adult with an advanced solid tumor such as melanoma, head and neck, liver or kidney cancer.

This chain connects TRBV5-1 to TRBJ2-1; TRBD1 is a possible D gene (6 bases). Per the germline V gene, CDR1 is SGHRS and CDR2 is YFSETQ. This CDR3 is 12 amino acids long. V was trimmed by 2 bases and J by 8 bases, leaving 8 bases between them. The CDR3 loop reads CASSLQGYEQFF. CDR3 coding DNA: TGCGCCAGCAGCTTACAGGGTTATGAGCAGTTCTTC.

The V call is TRBV5-1, the J call TRBJ2-3; no clear D gene. Trimming pared 4 bases from V and 2 bases from J, leaving 11 bases between. Germline CDR1 SGHRS, CDR2 YFSETQ. This CDR3 region has 14 residues. As DNA, the CDR3 is TGCGCCAGCAGCGCTCCGCCAGTCACAGATACGCAGTATTTT. As protein: CASSAPPVTDTQYF.

The chain uses TRBV6-5 and TRBJ1-2, with unresolved D. CDR3 length equals 12 residues. Germline V gene sequence: CDR1 MNHEY, CDR2 SVGAGI. Trimming cost V 4 bases and J 8 bases, with 11 bases left between them. The CDR3 sequence is CASSSGPAGYTF. In nucleotides, the CDR3 is TGTGCCAGCAGTTCCGGCCCAGCCGGCTACACCTTC.

V usage is TRBV5-5 and J usage is TRBJ2-5; 8 bases align to TRBD2. V trimming: 0 bases; J trimming: 5 bases; junction bases outside the gene matches: 9. Germline CDR1 and CDR2: SGHKS and YYEKEE (reference sequence). This CDR3 spans 16 amino acids. CDR3 amino acids: CASSLANAPGGETQYF. CDR3 DNA: TGTGCCAGCAGCTTGGCAAATGCCCCGGGGGGGGAGACCCAGTACTTC.

V gene TRBV4-1 combines with J gene TRBJ2-3; TRBD1 agrees at 9 bases. Trimming took 4 bases from V and 4 from J; bases not matched to a gene: 12. Germline CDR1 MGHRA, CDR2 YSYEKL. The CDR3 totals 17 residues. The CDR3 nucleotides are TGCGCCAGCAGCCTCCGAGGAGGACAGGGGTTCCCAGATACGCAGTATTTT. Its translation is CASSLRGGQGFPDTQYF.

The V call is TRBV27, the J call TRBJ1-4; D perhaps matches TRBD1 (5 bases). There are 14 residues in the CDR3. V lost 2 bases and J 4 bases, leaving 8 bases between the germline ends. CDR1 is MNHEY and CDR2 is SMNVEV in the germline V gene (reference sequence). This CDR3 reads CASSLAGYNEKLFF. The CDR3 DNA reads as TGTGCCAGCAGTTTAGCAGGGTATAATGAAAAACTGTTTTTT. The variable domain in full, completed from reference TRBV27 and TRBJ1-4, reads EAQVTQNPRYLITVTGKKLTVTCSQNMNHEYMSWYRQDPGLGLRQIYYSMNVEVTDKGDVPEGYKVSRKEKRNFPLILESPSPNQTSLYFCASSLAGYNEKLFFGSGTQLSVL.

The chain combines TRBV7-9 with TRBJ1-5, with D maybe TRBD1 (5 bases). Germline V gene data show CDR1 as SEHNR and CDR2 as FQNEAQ (reference sequence). The CDR3 is 16 residues long. Trimming left V 1 base short and J 4 bases short, with 14 bases between. CDR3 coding DNA: TGTGCCAGCAGCTTAGGGTCTGGGGGTAGTAATCAGCCCCAGCATTTT. This translates into CASSLGSGGSNQPQHF.

Comments on this clone: The same CDR3 also results from other DNA sequences found in this sample. The chain has TRBV27 and TRBJ1-6; D may be TRBD1 (6 bases). The CDR3 runs 14 residues. CDR1 and CDR2 from the germline V gene are MNHEY and SMNVEV (reference sequence). Deletions cut 6 bases from V and 6 bases from J, with 12 bases between. CDR3 in amino acids: CASSPDRINSPLHF. Here the CDR3 DNA reads TGTGCCAGCAGCCCCGACAGGATTAATTCACCCCTCCACTTT.

This clone was seen a few times. The rearrangement uses TRBV2 and TRBJ1-1; D unclear. The germline V gene encodes CDR1 SNHLY and CDR2 FYNNEI. V was cut by 7 bases and J by 0 bases, with 9 bases left in between. This CDR3 is built from 13 residues. The CDR3 protein is CASISGLNTEAFF. Written as DNA, the CDR3 is TGTGCCAGCATATCGGGCTTGAACACTGAAGCTTTCTTT.

The chain has TRBV30 and TRBJ1-5, with 9 positions matching TRBD1. The ends lost 6 bases at V and 6 bases at J; junction bases unmatched: 9. The CDR3 sequence is 14 residues long. CDR1 is GTSNPN, CDR2 SVGIG, per germline (reference sequence). The CDR3: CACLRDRVGQPQHF. In DNA, the CDR3 is TGTGCCTGTCTCCGGGACAGGGTCGGTCAGCCCCAGCATTTT. The variable domain in full, with the rest retrieved from reference TRBV30 and TRBJ1-5, is SQTIHQWPATLVQPVGSPLSLECTVEGTSNPNLYWYRQAAGRGLQLLFYSVGIGQISSEVPQNLSASRPQDRQFILSSKKLLLSDSGFYLCACLRDRVGQPQHFGDGTRLSIL.

This chain connects TRBV21-1 to TRBJ1-4; the table's D call, TRBD1, has no DNA check behind it. TRBV21-1 counts as a pseudogene. This CDR3 has 12 amino acids. CDR3 sequence: CARGRGNEKLFF. CDR3 in DNA: TGTGCCAGAGGAAGGGGAAATGAAAAACTGTTTTTT.

The chain employs TRBV28 and TRBJ2-3; D is unresolved. CDR3 length: 15 amino acids. Germline values: CDR1 MDHEN, CDR2 SYDVKM. The V gene lost 7 bases and the J gene lost 0 bases, with 14 bases spanning the gap. CDR3 DNA sequence: TGTGCCAGCACCCCCTGGGGTCCTAGCACAGATACGCAGTATTTT. Protein: CASTPWGPSTDTQYF.

The chain links TRBV5-4 to TRBJ2-1, with D possibly being TRBD1 (6 bases). Trimming pared 3 bases from V and 10 bases from J, leaving 23 bases between. Germline values: CDR1 SGHNT, CDR2 YYREEE (reference sequence). The CDR3 consists of 16 residues. The CDR3, as DNA: TGTGCCAGCAGCTCCATCCTGAGGGGGAGTCTGAAGGAGCAGTTCTTC. Amino acids: CASSSILRGSLKEQFF.

The chain employs TRBV2 and TRBJ1-1, with D unresolved. Germline V gene lookup returns CDR1 SNHLY and CDR2 FYNNEI. The length of the CDR3 is 14 residues. V lost 3 bases and J 1 base, leaving 9 bases between the germline ends. The CDR3 region is CASSDLSGNTEAFF. CDR3 sequence (DNA): TGTGCCAGCAGTGATCTGTCAGGGAACACTGAAGCTTTCTTT.

The chain couples TRBV28 to TRBJ1-2, with D hard to call. V gave up 6 bases and J gave up 0 bases, with 8 bases separating them. CDR3 size: 13 residues. In germline, CDR1 is MDHEN, CDR2 SYDVKM. The CDR3 nucleotides are TGTGCCAGCAGCCTAAATGCTAACTATGGCTACACCTTC. Protein: CASSLNANYGYTF.

V is TRBV19 and J is TRBJ1-1, with D possibly TRBD1 on 6 matching bases. The length of the CDR3 is 12 residues. The germline V gene encodes CDR1 LNHDA and CDR2 SQIVND (reference sequence). V lost 3 bases to trimming and J lost 10 bases, with 12 bases between them. In nucleotides, the CDR3 is TGTGCCAGTAGTATTCCGGGACAAGGAGCTTTCTTT. The encoded protein is CASSIPGQGAFF.

This clone has more than one count but fewer than ten. The J gene is TRBJ2-1, the V gene TRBV27; 8 bases map to TRBD2. Germline CDR1 and CDR2: MNHEY and SMNVEV (reference sequence). Unmatched junction bases numbered 2, after V lost 3 bases and J lost 10 bases. CDR3 length: 12 residues. This CDR3 reads CASSFLAGEQFF. CDR3 nucleotide sequence: TGTGCCAGCAGTTTTTTAGCGGGAGAGCAGTTCTTC.

This clone was observed a single time. The J gene is TRBJ2-7, the V gene TRBV7-9; D may be TRBD2 (6 bases). The V end was cut by 1 base, the J end by 7 bases, with 11 bases between. Germline V gives CDR1 SEHNR, CDR2 FQNEAQ (reference sequence). The length of the CDR3 is 13 residues. CDR3 sequence: CASSLDSRGEQYF. The CDR3 DNA reads as TGTGCCAGCAGCTTAGACAGCCGGGGGGAGCAGTACTTC.

The chain combines TRBV2 with TRBJ2-1; the D gene could be TRBD1 or TRBD2 (5 bases each). The germline gives CDR1 SNHLY, CDR2 FYNNEI. The CDR3 has 13 amino acids. The ends were cut back, 11 bases at V and 7 bases at J, with 18 bases in the middle. The CDR3 coding sequence is TGTGCCGGGAGTGAGGGGACGGTGAATGAGCAGTTCTTC. It translates to CAGSEGTVNEQFF.

The chain recombines TRBV7-2 with TRBJ1-1, with D perhaps TRBD1 (5 bases). CDR1 and CDR2 from the germline V gene are SGHTA and FQGNSA. The CDR3 loop spans 15 amino acids. Trimming pared 1 base from V and 0 bases from J, leaving 9 bases between. The CDR3 DNA sequence: TGTGCCAGCAGCTTAGAGGGGAGGGTGAACACTGAAGCTTTCTTT. Residues: CASSLEGRVNTEAFF. The whole variable domain, filled in from reference TRBV7-2 and TRBJ1-1, reads GAGVSQSPSNKVTEKGKDVELRCDPISGHTALYWYRQSLGQGLEFLIYFQGNSAPDKSGLPSDRFSAERTGGSVSTLTIQRTQQEDSAVYLCASSLEGRVNTEAFFGQGTRLTVV.